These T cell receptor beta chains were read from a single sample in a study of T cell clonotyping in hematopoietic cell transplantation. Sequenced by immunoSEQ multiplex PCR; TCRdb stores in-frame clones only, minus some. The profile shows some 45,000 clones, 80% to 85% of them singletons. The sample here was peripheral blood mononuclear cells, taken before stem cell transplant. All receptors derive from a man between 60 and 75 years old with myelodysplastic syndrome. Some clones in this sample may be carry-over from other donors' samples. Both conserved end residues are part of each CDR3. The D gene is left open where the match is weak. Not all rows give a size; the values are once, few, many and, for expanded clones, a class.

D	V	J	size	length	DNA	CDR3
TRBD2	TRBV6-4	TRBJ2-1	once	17	TGTGCCAGCAGTGACTCGGCTAGCGGGGGGCCCGACAATGAGCAGTTCTTC	CASSDSASGGPDNEQFF
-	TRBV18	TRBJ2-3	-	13	TGTGCCAGCTCTGTATCTCTCACAGATACGCAGTATTTT	CASSVSLTDTQYF
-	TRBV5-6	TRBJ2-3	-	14	TGTGCCAGCAGCTTGGGGCCTTACACAGATACGCAGTATTTT	CASSLGPYTDTQYF
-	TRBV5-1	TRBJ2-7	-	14	TGCGCCAGCAGCAGCGACAGTCCCCATTACGAGCAGTACTTC	CASSSDSPHYEQYF
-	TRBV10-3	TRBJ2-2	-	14	TGTGCCATCAGTGAGAGAGGGGAAAGGGGGGAGCTGTTTTTT	CAISERGERGELFF
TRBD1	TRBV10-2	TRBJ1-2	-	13	TGCGCCAGCAGGACTCAGGGGGACTATGGCTACACCTTC	CASRTQGDYGYTF
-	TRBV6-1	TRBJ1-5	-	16	TGTGCCAGCAGTGAACGGCAGGTTAATAGCAATCAGCCCCAGCATTTT	CASSERQVNSNQPQHF
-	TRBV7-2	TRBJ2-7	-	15	TGTGCCAGCAGCCCTCGGTCGGCCGGGGGGCTCGAGCAGTACTTC	CASSPRSAGGLEQYF
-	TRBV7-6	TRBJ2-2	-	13	TGTGCCAGCAGCCAGGGGAACACCGGGGAGCTGTTTTTT	CASSQGNTGELFF
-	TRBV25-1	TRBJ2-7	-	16	TGTGCCAGCAGTGGACCGGGACAACTCCTCTCCTACGAGCAGTACTTC	CASSGPGQLLSYEQYF
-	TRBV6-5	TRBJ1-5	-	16	TGTGCCAGCAGTTACTCGAAGAGCAGTAGCAATCAGCCCCAGCATTTT	CASSYSKSSSNQPQHF
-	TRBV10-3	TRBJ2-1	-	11	TGTGCCACCGCCCAGGGCAATGAGCAGTTCTTC	CATAQGNEQFF